This T cell receptor beta chain was recovered during a study of T-cell memory formation after mild COVID-19. TCRdb called the 5' RACE reads again in MiXCR, with one record for every CDR3 protein. The sample holds 150,000 to 200,000 distinct CDR3 sequences, under 20% seen once. This CDR3 comprises 12 residues. The germline CDR1 and CDR2 sequences are SGHTA and FQGNSA. With 1 base removed from V and 15 bases from J, the gap between germline ends came to 12 bases. This clonotype was observed at least ten times. Sequencing was performed on PBMCs or a T cell subset sorted from them (not recorded which). The clonotype originates from an adult woman who had mild COVID-19 (a few samples of this study predate the infection). Cell type and time point are not known. This chain connects TRBV7-2 to TRBJ2-2; D is possibly TRBD1 or TRBD2 (6 bases each). CDR3 amino acids: CASSLGGGTLFF. The CDR3 DNA is TGTGCCAGCAGCTTAGGAGGGGGGACCTTGTTTTTT.